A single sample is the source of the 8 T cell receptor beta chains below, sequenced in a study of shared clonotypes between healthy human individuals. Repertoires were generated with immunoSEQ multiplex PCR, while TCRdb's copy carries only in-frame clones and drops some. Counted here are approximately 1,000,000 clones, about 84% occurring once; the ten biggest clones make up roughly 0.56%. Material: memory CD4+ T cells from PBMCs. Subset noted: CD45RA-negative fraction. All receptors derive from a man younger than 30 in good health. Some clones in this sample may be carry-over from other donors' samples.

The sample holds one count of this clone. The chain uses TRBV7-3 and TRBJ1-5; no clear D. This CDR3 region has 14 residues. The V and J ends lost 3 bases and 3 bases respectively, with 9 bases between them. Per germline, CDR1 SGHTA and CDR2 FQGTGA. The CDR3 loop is CASSFLGPNQPQHF. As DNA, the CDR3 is TGTGCCAGCAGCTTCCTTGGCCCCAATCAGCCCCAGCATTTT.

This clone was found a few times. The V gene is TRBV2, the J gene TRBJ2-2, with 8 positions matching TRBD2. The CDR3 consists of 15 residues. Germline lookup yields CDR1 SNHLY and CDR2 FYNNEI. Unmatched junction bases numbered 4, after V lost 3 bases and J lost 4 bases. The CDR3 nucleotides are TGTGCCAGCAGTGACGGACTAGCAGGCACCGGGGAGCTGTTTTTT. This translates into CASSDGLAGTGELFF.

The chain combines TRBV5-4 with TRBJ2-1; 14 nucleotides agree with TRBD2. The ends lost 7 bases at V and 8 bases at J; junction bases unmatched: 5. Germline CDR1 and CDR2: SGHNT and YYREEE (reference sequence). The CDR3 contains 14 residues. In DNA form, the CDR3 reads TGTGCCAGCGGGACTAGCGGGAGTCGCTATGAGCAGTTCTTC. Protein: CASGTSGSRYEQFF.

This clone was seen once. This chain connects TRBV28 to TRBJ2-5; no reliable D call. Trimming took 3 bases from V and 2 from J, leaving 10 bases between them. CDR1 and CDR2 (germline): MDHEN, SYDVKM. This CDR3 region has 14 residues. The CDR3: CASSFWRRQETQYF. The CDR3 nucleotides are TGTGCCAGCAGTTTTTGGAGACGGCAAGAGACCCAGTACTTC.

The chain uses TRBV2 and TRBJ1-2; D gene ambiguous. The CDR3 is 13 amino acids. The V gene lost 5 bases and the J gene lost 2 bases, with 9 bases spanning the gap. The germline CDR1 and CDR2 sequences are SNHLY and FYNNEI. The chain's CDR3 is CASSYEQNYGYTF. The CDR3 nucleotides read TGTGCCAGCAGTTACGAACAGAACTATGGCTACACCTTC.

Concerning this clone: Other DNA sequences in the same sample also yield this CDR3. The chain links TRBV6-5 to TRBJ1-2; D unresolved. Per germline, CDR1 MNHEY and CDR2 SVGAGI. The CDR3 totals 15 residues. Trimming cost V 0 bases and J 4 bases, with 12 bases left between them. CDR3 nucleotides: TGTGCCAGCAGTTACTCGACGGGCGTGGGCTATGGCTACACCTTC. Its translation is CASSYSTGVGYGYTF.

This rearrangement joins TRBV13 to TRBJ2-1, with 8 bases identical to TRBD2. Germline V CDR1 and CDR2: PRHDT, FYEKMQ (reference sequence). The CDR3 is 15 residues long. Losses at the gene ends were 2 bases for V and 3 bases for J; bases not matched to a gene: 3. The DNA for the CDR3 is TGTGCCAGCAGCTTAAAGACTAGCGTCTACAATGAGCAGTTCTTC. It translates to CASSLKTSVYNEQFF.

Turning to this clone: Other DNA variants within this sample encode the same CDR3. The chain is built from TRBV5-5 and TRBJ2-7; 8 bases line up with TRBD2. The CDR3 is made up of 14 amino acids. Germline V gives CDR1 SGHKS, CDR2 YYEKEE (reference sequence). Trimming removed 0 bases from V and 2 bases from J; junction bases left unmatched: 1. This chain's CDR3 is CASSLVGRAYEQYF. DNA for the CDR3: TGTGCCAGCAGCTTGGTCGGGAGGGCCTACGAGCAGTACTTC.